The 8 T cell receptor beta chains in this list originate from one sample, sequenced in a study of tumor and adjacent non-tumor tissue in lung cancer. This sample's RNA came from whole unsorted tissue. This non-tumor lung sample came from over 3 cm beyond the tumor edge. Three rounds of nested PCR, following a modified ARM-PCR protocol, produced the TCRbeta library. A single record per CDR3 protein comes from TCRdb applying MiXCR to the multiplex PCR reads. The sample contains almost 75,000 distinct CDR3 sequences, about two thirds of which appear only once. Sequencing input: distant non-tumor lung tissue. The receptors stem from a woman aged 45 to 65 with non-small cell lung cancer.

About this clonotype itself: A clone one base away is much larger, so this may be a read error. The rearrangement joins TRBV20-1 to TRBJ1-6; unclear D gene. This CDR3 comprises 15 residues. Per the germline V gene, CDR1 is DFQATT and CDR2 is SNEGSKA (reference sequence). Between the trimmed V and J ends, which lost 5 bases and 10 bases, there was a span of 21 bases. The CDR3 reads CSAGPISRVESPLHF. In nucleotides, the CDR3 is TGCAGTGCTGGACCCATATCGCGGGTTGAGTCACCCCTCCACTTT.

In the case of this clonotype: This could be a read error, since a much larger clone is one nucleotide away. J is TRBJ2-4 and V is TRBV28; 9 bases match TRBD2. Looked up from germline, CDR1 is MDHEN and CDR2 is SYDVKM. The CDR3 is 14 residues long. For the CDR3, the DNA is TGTGCCAGCAGTTTATTAGCGGGAGTGAACATTCGGTACTTC. Residues: CASSLLAGVNIRYF.

This clonotype has just one count. This may stem from a read error, because a much larger clone lies one nucleotide away. The DNA of the CDR3 is TGTGCCAGCAGAGTAGCCCAGGCGACCCAGTACTTC. Protein product: CASRVAQATQYF. The rearrangement links TRBV6-2 or TRBV6-3 to TRBJ2-5; D uncertain. V lost 6 bases and J lost 7, with 12 bases in between. Germline CDR1 reads MNHEY; CDR2 reads SVGEGT. The CDR3 is made up of 12 amino acids.

In this sample, this clonotype turned up many times. The V call is TRBV6-2 or TRBV6-3, the J call TRBJ1-1; TRBD1 matches 7 bases. The CDR3 covers 16 residues. CDR1 is MNHEY and CDR2 is SVGEGT in the germline V gene. J lost 1 base, V lost 6 bases, and 11 bases had no gene match. The CDR3 region is CASRSGTEFPNTEAFF. The CDR3 nucleotides read TGTGCCAGCAGATCCGGGACAGAATTCCCGAACACTGAAGCTTTCTTT.

Concerning this clonotype: It is likely a read error, because the conserved phenylalanine at the end of the CDR3 is missing. The V gene is TRBV11-1, the J gene TRBJ2-3, with 7 bases that match TRBD1. CDR1 and CDR2 from the germline V gene are SGHAT and FQDESV (reference sequence). The CDR3 runs to 14 residues. In nucleotides, the CDR3 is TGTGCCAGCAGTATAGCTACAGGGGCTGATAGGCAGTATGTT. Protein: CASSIATGADRQYV.

Of note for this clonotype: Since no conserved phenylalanine or tryptophan closes the CDR3, a read error is the likely cause. J is TRBJ2-3 and V is TRBV29-1; the D is unclear. V gave up 8 bases and J gave up 5 bases, with 14 bases separating them. This CDR3 contains 12 residues. Germline V CDR1 and CDR2: SQVTM, ANQGSEA. CDR3 sequence (DNA): TGCAGCATTGGTGAATGGGGAGATACGCAGTATGTT. This codes for CSIGEWGDTQYV.

On this clonotype itself: It may be a read error: a sequence one base away is much more abundant. The chain employs TRBV12-3 or TRBV12-4 and TRBJ2-7; 9 bases fit TRBD2. This CDR3 is built from 14 residues. This chain's CDR3 is CAGSPLAGVGEQYF. DNA of the CDR3: TGTGCCGGCAGTCCATTAGCGGGAGTTGGGGAGCAGTACTTC.

The rearrangement joins TRBV12-3 or TRBV12-4 to TRBJ1-1; possibly TRBD1 for D (6 bases). This CDR3 is 14 amino acids long. This CDR3 reads CTNSFSGTSFEAFF. The DNA for the CDR3 is TGTACCAACAGTTTCTCCGGGACAAGTTTTGAAGCTTTCTTT.